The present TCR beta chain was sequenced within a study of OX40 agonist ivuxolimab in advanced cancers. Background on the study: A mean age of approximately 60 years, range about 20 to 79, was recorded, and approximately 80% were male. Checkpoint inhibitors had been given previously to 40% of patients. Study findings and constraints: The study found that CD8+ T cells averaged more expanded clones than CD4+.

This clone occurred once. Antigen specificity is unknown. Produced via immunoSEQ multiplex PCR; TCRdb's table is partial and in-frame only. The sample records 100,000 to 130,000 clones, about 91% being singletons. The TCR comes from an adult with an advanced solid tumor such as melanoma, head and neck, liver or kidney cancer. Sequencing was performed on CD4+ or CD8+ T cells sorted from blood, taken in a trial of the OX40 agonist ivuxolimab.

The CDR3 is CASSFQQGANTGELFF. The CDR3 coding sequence is TGCGCCAGCAGCTTCCAACAGGGCGCGAACACCGGGGAGCTGTTTTTT. V usage is TRBV5-1 and J usage is TRBJ2-2; possible D gene TRBD1, 6 bases. CDR1 is SGHRS, CDR2 YFSETQ, per germline. There are 16 residues in the CDR3. V was trimmed by 2 bases and J by 0 bases, leaving 11 bases between them.